Listed here are 7 T cell receptor beta chains from one sample, sequenced in a study of T cell repertoires in cytomegalovirus infection. TCRdb reanalysed the reads using MiXCR and keeps one entry per CDR3 protein. The repertoire consists of about 60,000 distinct CDR3 sequences, with 33% occurring once and the leading ten covering just under 70%. These receptors' targets are unknown. The sequenced sample consisted of PBMCs, sequenced either directly or after in vitro stimulation (not recorded which). All receptors come from a human donor in good health (CMV status not recorded). Some clones in this sample may be carry-over from other donors' samples.

V usage is TRBV6-1 and J usage is TRBJ2-3; D is perhaps TRBD1 or TRBD2 (5 bases each). Trimming cost V 6 bases and J 2 bases, with 9 bases left between them. The CDR3 totals 13 residues. Looked up from germline, CDR1 is MNHNS and CDR2 is SASEGT. CDR3 DNA: TGTGCCAGCAGGAGGGGAGTCACAGATACGCAGTATTTT. This gives the protein CASRRGVTDTQYF.

This rearrangement joins TRBV20-1 to TRBJ2-7; the D gene is possibly TRBD2 (5 bases). V shed 3 bases and J shed 1 base, with 13 bases lying between them. From germline, CDR1 is DFQATT and CDR2 SNEGSKA (reference sequence). CDR3 size: 14 residues. The CDR3 DNA reads TGCAGTGCTAGTATGCCGGGAAATTCCTACGAGCAGTACTTC. It translates to CSASMPGNSYEQYF.

This clonotype appeared a few times. V usage is TRBV28 and J usage is TRBJ1-2; D unresolved. This CDR3 comprises 13 residues. The V and J ends lost 3 bases and 7 bases respectively, with 12 bases between them. CDR1 is MDHEN and CDR2 is SYDVKM in the germline V gene. The DNA of the CDR3 is TGTGCCAGCAGTTTGTTAGGTGGGCTTGGCTACACCTTC. Encoded protein: CASSLLGGLGYTF.

J is TRBJ2-4 and V is TRBV12-3 or TRBV12-4; no definite D call. Trimming cost V 3 bases and J 6 bases, with 12 bases left between them. The CDR3 is made up of 14 amino acids. CDR3 bases: TGTGCCAGCAGTTTTTTCGCATCCCGAAACATTCAGTACTTC. As protein: CASSFFASRNIQYF.

This chain uses TRBV6-1 with TRBJ2-3; 7 bases fit TRBD1. The CDR3 has 15 amino acids. J was trimmed by 4 bases and V by 5 bases; bases with no gene match: 9. CDR1 is MNHNS and CDR2 is SASEGT in the germline V gene. CDR3 in amino acids: CASSRSGGWADTQYF. The CDR3 nucleotides read TGTGCCAGCAGTCGTTCAGGGGGTTGGGCAGATACGCAGTATTTT.

The chain links TRBV7-8 to TRBJ2-3; D might be TRBD2 (5 bases). V shed 8 bases and J shed 5 bases, with 8 bases lying between them. CDR1 and CDR2 (germline): SGHVS, FQNEAQ. The CDR3 has 11 amino acids. The CDR3 loop reads CASGRVDTQYF. CDR3 sequence (DNA): TGTGCCAGCGGGCGGGTAGATACGCAGTATTTT.

The chain is built from TRBV28 and TRBJ1-3; D unclear. CDR1 is MDHEN, CDR2 SYDVKM, per germline. V gave up 4 bases and J gave up 0 bases, with 10 bases separating them. This CDR3 is 15 amino acids long. The CDR3 is CASSSFVVSGNTIYF. CDR3 nucleotides: TGTGCCAGCAGTTCCTTTGTGGTCTCTGGAAACACCATATATTTT. Complete variable domain (other parts from reference TRBV28 and TRBJ1-3): DVKVTQSSRYLVKRTGEKVFLECVQDMDHENMFWYRQDPGLGLRLIYFSYDVKMKEKGDIPEGYSVSREKKERFSLILESASTNQTSMYLCASSSFVVSGNTIYFGEGSWLTVV.